The clone carrying this T cell receptor (beta chain) was seen repeatedly, ten times or more. Its specificity is unknown. The sample contains more than one DNA sequence encoding this CDR3. The data belong to a study of metastatic and nonmetastatic thyroid tumors. At the level of the study: Blood and tumor or nodule tissue repertoires from malignant and benign thyroid patients were compared.

Ahead of thyroid surgery, no patient had received treatment of any kind. Original analysis: CDR3 was compared across clinicopathological groups, and the resulting differences were used to build a distant-metastasis classifier for papillary thyroid cancer. TCRdb re-processed the PCR reads through MiXCR. None of the V and J calls come from the authors' own analysis; TCRdb made them. The sample has tens of thousands of clones; 18% are singletons. CDR1 and CDR2 from the germline V gene are SEHNR and FQNEAQ (reference sequence). The length of the CDR3 is 12 residues. The V end lost 1 base, the J end lost 6 bases, and 3 bases lay between the germline ends. General study results and limits: According to reports, the diversity of TCR beta was significantly higher in malignant thyroid tumors than in benign nodules, and this held in both blood and tumor samples.

J is TRBJ2-2 and V is TRBV7-9; D call uncertain. The receptor was derived from a female donor with papillary thyroid cancer or a benign thyroid nodule (not recorded which). Some clones in this sample may be carry-over from other donors' samples. The sequencing sample was made of blood. The CDR3 spells CASSLGAGELFF. The CDR3 coding sequence is TGTGCCAGCAGCTTAGGCGCCGGGGAGCTGTTTTTT.